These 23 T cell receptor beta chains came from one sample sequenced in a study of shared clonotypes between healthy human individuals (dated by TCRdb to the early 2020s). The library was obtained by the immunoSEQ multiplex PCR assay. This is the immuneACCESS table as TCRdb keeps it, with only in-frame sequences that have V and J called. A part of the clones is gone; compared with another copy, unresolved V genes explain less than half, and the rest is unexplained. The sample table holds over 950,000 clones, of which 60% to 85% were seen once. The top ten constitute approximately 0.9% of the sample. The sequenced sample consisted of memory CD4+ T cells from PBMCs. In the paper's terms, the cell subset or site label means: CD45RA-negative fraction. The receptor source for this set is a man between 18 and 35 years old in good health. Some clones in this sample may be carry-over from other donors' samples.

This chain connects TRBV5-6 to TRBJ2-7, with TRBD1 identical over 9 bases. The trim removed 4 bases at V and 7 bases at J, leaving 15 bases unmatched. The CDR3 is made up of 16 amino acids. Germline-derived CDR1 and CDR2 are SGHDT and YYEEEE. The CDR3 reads CASSRYTGTGYGEQYF. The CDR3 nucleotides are TGTGCCAGCAGCCGCTATACCGGGACAGGGTATGGGGAGCAGTACTTC.

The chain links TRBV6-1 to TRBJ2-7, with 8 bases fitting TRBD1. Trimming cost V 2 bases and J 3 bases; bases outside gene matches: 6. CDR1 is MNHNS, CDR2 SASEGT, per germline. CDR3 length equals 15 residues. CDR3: CASSERTGQVYEQYF. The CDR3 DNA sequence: TGTGCCAGCAGTGAAAGGACAGGGCAGGTCTACGAGCAGTACTTC.

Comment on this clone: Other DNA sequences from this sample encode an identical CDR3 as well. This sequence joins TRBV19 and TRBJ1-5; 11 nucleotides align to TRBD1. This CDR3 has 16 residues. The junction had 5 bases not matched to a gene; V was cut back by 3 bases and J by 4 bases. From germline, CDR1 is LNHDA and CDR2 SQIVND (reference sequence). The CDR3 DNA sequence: TGTGCCAGTAGTATCTTAGGGACAGGGGGTAATCAGCCCCAGCATTTT. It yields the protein CASSILGTGGNQPQHF.

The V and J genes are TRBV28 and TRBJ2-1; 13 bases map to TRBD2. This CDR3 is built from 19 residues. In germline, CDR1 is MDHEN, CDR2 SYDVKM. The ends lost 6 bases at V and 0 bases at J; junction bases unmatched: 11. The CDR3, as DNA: TGTGCCAGCAGCCCCCTGGGGACTAGCGGGGATAGCTCCTACAATGAGCAGTTCTTC. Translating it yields CASSPLGTSGDSSYNEQFF.

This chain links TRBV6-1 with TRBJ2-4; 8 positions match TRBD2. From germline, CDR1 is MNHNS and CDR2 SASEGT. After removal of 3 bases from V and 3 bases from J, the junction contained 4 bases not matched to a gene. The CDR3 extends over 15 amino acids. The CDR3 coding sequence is TGTGCCAGCAGTGAGCAGGGACTAGGCAAAAACATTCAGTACTTC. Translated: CASSEQGLGKNIQYF.

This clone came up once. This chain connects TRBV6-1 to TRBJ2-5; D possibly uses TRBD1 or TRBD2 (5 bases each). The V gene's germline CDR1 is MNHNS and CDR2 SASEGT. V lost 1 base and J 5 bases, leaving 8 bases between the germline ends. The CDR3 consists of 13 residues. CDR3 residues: CASSEGGSETQYF. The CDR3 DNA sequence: TGTGCCAGCAGTGAAGGGGGGTCGGAGACCCAGTACTTC.

The CDR3 here is CASKQSHNTGELFF. The CDR3 nucleotides are TGTGCCAGCAAGCAGAGCCACAACACCGGGGAGCTGTTTTTT. The rearrangement joins TRBV7-9 to TRBJ2-2; D unresolved. The germline V gene encodes CDR1 SEHNR and CDR2 FQNEAQ (reference sequence). The CDR3 has 14 amino acids. The V end lost 7 bases, the J end lost 2 bases, and 11 bases lay between the germline ends.

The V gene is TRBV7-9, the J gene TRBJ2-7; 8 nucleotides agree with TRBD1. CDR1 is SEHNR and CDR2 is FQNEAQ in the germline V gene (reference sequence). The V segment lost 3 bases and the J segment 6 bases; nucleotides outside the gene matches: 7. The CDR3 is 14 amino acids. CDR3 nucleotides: TGTGCCAGCAGCTTTGGACAGGGTAGGGTCGAGCAGTACTTC. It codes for CASSFGQGRVEQYF.

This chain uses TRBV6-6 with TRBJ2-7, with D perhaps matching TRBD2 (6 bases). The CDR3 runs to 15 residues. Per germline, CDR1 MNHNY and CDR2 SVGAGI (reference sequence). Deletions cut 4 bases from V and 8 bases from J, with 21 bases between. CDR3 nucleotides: TGTGCCAGCAGTTGGGTTCTAGCGTCGACCGGAAAGCAGTACTTC. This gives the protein CASSWVLASTGKQYF.

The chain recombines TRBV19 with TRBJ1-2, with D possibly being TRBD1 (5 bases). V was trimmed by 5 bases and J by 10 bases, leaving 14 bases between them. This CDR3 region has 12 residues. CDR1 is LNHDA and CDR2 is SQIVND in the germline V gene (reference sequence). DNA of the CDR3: TGTGCCAGTAGTCGGGGGGGGTCTGACTACACCTTC. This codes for CASSRGGSDYTF.

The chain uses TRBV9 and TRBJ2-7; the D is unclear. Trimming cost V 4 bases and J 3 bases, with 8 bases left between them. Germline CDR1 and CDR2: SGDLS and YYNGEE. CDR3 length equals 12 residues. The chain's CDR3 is CASSFSDYEQYF. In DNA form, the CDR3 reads TGTGCCAGCAGCTTCTCAGACTACGAGCAGTACTTC.

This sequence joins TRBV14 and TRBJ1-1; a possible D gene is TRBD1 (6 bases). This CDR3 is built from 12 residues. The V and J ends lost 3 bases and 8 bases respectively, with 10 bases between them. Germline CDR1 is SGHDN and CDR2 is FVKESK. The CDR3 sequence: CASSHPRGEAFF. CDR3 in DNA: TGTGCCAGCAGCCACCCAAGGGGGGAAGCTTTCTTT.

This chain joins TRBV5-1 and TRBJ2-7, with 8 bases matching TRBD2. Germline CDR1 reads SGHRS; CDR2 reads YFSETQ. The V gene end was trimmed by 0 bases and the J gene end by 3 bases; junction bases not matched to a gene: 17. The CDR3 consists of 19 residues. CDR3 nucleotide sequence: TGCGCCAGCAGCTTGGCCGGGAGGGCACCCTTCAGCCGACACTACGAGCAGTACTTC. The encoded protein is CASSLAGRAPFSRHYEQYF.

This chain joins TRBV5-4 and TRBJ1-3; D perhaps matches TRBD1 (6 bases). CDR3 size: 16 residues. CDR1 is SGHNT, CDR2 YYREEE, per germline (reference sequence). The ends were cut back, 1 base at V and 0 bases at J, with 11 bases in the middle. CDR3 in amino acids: CASSLYGQISGNTIYF. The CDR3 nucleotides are TGTGCCAGCAGCTTGTATGGACAGATCTCTGGAAACACCATATATTTT. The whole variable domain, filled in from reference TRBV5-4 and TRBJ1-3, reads ETGVTQSPTHLIKTRGQQVTLRCSSQSGHNTVSWYQQALGQGPQFIFQYYREEENGRGNFPPRFSGLQFPNYSSELNVNALELDDSALYLCASSLYGQISGNTIYFGEGSWLTVV.

The CDR3 loop is CASSFLPPGTPGANVLTF. CDR3 nucleotide sequence: TGTGCCAGCAGCTTCCTTCCCCCGGGAACGCCTGGGGCCAACGTCCTGACTTTC. The V and J genes are TRBV7-2 and TRBJ2-6; tentatively, D is TRBD2 (5 bases). Germline CDR1 SGHTA, CDR2 FQGNSA. The CDR3 covers 18 residues. Trimming took 3 bases from V and 2 from J, leaving 17 bases between them.

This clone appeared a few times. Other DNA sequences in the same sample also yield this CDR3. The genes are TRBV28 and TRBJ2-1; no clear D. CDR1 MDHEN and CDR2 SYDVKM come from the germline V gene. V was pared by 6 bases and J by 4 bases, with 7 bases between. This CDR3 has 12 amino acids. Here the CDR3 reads CASRDGYNEQFF. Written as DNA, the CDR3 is TGTGCCAGCAGGGACGGTTACAATGAGCAGTTCTTC.

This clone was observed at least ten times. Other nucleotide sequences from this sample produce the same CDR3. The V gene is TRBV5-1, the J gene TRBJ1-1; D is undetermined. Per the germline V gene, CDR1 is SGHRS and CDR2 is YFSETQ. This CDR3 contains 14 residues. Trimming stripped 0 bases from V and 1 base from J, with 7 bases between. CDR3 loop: CASSLGAGNTEAFF. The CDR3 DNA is TGCGCCAGCAGCTTGGGGGCAGGGAACACTGAAGCTTTCTTT.

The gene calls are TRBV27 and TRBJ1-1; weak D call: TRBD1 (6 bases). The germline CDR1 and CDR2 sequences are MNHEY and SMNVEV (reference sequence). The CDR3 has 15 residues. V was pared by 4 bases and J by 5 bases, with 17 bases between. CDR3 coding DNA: TGTGCCAGCAGTTCTAACCCAGGGGTTGGAACTGAAGCTTTCTTT. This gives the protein CASSSNPGVGTEAFF.

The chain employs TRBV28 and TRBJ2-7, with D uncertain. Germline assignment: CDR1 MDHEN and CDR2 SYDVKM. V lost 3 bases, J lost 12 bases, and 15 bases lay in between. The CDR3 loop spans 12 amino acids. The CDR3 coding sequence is TGTGCCAGCAGTTTGGGCCATCCGAGCCGGTACTTC. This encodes CASSLGHPSRYF. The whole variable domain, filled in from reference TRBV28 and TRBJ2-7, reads DVKVTQSSRYLVKRTGEKVFLECVQDMDHENMFWYRQDPGLGLRLIYFSYDVKMKEKGDIPEGYSVSREKKERFSLILESASTNQTSMYLCASSLGHPSRYFGPGTRLTVT.

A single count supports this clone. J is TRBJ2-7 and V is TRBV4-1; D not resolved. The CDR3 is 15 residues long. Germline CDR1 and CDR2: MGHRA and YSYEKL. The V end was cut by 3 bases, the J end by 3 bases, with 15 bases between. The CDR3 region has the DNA TGCGCCAGCAGCCAGGAGAAACCAGAGTTCTACGAGCAGTACTTC. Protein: CASSQEKPEFYEQYF.

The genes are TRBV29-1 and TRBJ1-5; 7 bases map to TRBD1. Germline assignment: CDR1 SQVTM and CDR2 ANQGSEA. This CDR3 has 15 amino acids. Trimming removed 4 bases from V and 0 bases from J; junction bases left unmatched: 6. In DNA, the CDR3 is TGCAGCGTTGGGTTTACAGGGGATAGCAATCAGCCCCAGCATTTT. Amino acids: CSVGFTGDSNQPQHF.

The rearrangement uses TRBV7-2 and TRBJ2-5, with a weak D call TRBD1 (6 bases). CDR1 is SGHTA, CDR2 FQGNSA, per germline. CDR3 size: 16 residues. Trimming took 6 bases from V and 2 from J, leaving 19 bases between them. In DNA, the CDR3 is TGTGCCAGCAGTTACTCTATCGGACAGCTACAAGAGACCCAGTACTTC. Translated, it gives CASSYSIGQLQETQYF.

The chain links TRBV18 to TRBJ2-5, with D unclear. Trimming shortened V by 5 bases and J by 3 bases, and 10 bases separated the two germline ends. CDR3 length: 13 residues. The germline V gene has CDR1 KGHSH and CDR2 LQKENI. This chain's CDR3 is CASSMVGKETQYF. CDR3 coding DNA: TGTGCCAGCTCAATGGTAGGGAAAGAGACCCAGTACTTC.